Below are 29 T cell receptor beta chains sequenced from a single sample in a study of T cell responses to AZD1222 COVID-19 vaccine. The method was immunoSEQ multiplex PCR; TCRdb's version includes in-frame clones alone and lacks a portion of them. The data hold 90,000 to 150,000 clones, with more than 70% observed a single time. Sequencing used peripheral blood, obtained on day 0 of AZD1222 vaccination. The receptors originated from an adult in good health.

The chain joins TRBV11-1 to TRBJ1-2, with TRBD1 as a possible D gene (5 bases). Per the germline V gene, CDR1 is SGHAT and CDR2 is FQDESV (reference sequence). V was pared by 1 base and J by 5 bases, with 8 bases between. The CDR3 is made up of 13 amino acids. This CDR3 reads CASSLGQRYGYTF. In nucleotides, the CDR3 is TGTGCCAGCAGCTTAGGACAGAGATATGGCTACACCTTC.

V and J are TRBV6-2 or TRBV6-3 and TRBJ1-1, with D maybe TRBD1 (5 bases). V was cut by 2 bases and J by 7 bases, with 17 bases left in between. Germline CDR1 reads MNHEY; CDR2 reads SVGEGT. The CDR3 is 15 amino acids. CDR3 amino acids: CASSYEEGRWFEAFF. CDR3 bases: TGTGCCAGCAGTTACGAGGAGGGGCGCTGGTTTGAAGCTTTCTTT.

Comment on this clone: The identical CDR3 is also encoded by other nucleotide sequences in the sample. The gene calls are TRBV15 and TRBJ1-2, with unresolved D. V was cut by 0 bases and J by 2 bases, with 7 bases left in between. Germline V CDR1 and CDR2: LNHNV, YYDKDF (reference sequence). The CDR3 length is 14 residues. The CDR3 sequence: CATSRDQGNYGYTF. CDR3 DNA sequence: TGTGCCACCAGCAGAGATCAAGGGAACTATGGCTACACCTTC.

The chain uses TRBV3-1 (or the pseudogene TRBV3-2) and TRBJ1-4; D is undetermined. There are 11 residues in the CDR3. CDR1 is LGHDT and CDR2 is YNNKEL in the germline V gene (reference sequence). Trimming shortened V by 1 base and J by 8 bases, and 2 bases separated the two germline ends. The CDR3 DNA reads TGTGCCAGCAGCCAAGTAGAAAAACTGTTTTTT. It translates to CASSQVEKLFF.

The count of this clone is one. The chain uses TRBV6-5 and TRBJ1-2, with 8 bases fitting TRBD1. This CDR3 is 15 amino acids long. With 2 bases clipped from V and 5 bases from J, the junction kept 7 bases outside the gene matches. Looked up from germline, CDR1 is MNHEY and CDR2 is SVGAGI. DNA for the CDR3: TGTGCCAGCAGTTACCCACAGGGGGTAGGGTATGGCTACACCTTC. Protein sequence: CASSYPQGVGYGYTF.

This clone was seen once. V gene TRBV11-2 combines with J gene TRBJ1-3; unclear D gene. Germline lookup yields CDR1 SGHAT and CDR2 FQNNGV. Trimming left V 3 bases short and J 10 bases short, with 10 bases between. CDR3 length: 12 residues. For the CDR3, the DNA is TGTGCCAGCAGCTTTTCGGAGAGGACCATATATTTT. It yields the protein CASSFSERTIYF.

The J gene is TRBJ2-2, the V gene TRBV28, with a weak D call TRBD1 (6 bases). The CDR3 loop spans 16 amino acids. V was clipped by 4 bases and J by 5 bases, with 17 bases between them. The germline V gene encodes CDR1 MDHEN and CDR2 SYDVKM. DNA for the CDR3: TGTGCCAGCAGTTGGAATCAGGGGAGAGGGACCGGGGAGCTGTTTTTT. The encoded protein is CASSWNQGRGTGELFF.

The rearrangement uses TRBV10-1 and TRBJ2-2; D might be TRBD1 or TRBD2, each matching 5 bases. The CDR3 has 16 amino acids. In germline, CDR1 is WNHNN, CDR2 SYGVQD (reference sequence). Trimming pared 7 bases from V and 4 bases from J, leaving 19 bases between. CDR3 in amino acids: CASTPSPRGSTGELFF. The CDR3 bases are TGCGCCAGCACCCCATCCCCGAGGGGCAGCACCGGGGAGCTGTTTTTT.

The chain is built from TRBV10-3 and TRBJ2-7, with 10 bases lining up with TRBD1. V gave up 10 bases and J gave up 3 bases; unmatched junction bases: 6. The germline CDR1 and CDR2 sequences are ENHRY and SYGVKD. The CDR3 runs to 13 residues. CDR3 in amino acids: CATTTGGYYEQYF. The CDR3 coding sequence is TGTGCCACGACGACAGGGGGCTACTACGAGCAGTACTTC.

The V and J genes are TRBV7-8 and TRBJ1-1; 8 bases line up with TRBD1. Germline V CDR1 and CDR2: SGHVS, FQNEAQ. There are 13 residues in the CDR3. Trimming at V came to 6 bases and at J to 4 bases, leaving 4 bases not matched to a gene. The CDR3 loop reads CASSRQGPTEAFF. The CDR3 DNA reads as TGTGCCAGCAGTCGACAGGGGCCCACTGAAGCTTTCTTT.

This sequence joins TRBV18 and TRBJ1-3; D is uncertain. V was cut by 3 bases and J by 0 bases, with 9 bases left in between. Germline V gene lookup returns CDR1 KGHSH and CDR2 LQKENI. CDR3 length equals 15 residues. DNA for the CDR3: TGTGCCAGCTCACCTGGACCTGGCTCTGGAAACACCATATATTTT. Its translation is CASSPGPGSGNTIYF.

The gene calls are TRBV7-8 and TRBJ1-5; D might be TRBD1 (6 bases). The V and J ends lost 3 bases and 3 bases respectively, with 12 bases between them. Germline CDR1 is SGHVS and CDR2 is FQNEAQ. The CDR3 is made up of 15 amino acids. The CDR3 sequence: CASSFRTEPNQPQHF. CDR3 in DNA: TGTGCCAGCAGCTTTCGGACAGAACCCAATCAGCCCCAGCATTTT.

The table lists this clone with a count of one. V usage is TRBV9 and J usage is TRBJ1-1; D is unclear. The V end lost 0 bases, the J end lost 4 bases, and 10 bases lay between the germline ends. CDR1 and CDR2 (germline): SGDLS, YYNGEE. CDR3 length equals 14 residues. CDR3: CASSVGAGLTEAFF. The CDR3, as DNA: TGTGCCAGCAGCGTAGGGGCAGGACTCACTGAAGCTTTCTTT. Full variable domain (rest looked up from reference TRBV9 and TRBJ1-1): DSGVTQTPKHLITATGQRVTLRCSPRSGDLSVYWYQQSLDQGLQFLIQYYNGEERAKGNILERFSAQQFPDLHSELNLSSLELGDSALYFCASSVGAGLTEAFFGQGTRLTVV.

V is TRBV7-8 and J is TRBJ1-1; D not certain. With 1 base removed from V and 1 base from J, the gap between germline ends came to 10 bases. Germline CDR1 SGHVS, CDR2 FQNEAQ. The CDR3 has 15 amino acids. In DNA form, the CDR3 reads TGTGCCAGCAGCTTAGAAGCGAGAAGGAACACTGAAGCTTTCTTT. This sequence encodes CASSLEARRNTEAFF.

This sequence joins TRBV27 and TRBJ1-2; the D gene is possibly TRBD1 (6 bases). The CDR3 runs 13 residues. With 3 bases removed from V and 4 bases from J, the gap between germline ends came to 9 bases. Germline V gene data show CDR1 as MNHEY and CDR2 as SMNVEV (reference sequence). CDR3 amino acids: CASSFTGSYGYTF. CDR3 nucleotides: TGTGCCAGCAGTTTCACAGGGAGCTATGGCTACACCTTC.

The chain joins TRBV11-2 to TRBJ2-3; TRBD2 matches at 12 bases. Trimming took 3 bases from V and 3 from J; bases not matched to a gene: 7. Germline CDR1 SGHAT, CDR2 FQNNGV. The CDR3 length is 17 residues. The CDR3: CASSLRTSGDKTDTQYF. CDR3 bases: TGTGCCAGCAGCTTGAGGACTAGCGGGGATAAGACAGATACGCAGTATTTT.

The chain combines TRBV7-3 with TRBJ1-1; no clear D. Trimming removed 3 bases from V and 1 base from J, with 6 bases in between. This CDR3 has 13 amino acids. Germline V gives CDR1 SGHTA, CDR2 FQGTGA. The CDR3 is CASSFNGNTEAFF. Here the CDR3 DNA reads TGTGCCAGCAGCTTTAACGGGAACACTGAAGCTTTCTTT.

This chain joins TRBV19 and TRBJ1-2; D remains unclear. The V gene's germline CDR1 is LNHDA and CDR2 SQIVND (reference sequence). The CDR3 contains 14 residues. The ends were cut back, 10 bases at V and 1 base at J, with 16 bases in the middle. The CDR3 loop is CATQDAGVNYGYTF. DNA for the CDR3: TGTGCCACCCAAGACGCGGGCGTTAACTATGGCTACACCTTC.

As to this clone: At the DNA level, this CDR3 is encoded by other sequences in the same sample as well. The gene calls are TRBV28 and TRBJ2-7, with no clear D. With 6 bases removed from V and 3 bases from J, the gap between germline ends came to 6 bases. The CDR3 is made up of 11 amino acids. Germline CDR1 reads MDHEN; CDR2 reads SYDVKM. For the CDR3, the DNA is TGTGCCAGCAGCCTGAACTACGAGCAGTACTTC. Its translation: CASSLNYEQYF.

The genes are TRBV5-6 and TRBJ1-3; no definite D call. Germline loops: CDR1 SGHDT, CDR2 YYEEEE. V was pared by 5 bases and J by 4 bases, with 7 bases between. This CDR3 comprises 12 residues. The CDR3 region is CASSGLGNTIYF. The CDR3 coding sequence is TGTGCCAGCAGTGGGTTGGGAAACACCATATATTTT.

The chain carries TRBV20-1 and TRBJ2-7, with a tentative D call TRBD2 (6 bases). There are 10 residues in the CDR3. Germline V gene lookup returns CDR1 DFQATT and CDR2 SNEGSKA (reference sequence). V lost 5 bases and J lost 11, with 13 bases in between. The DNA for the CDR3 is TGCAGTGCTGGGAGGAATGTGGAGTACTTC. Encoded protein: CSAGRNVEYF.

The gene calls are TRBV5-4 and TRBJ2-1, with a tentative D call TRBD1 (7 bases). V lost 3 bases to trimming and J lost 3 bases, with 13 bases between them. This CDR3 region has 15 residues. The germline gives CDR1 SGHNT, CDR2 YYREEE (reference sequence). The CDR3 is CASSWRGQHYNEQFF. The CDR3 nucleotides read TGTGCCAGCAGCTGGAGGGGACAGCACTACAATGAGCAGTTCTTC.

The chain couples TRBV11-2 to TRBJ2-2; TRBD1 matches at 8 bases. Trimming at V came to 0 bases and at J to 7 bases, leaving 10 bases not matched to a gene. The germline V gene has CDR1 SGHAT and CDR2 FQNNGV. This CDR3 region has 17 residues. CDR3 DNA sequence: TGTGCCAGCAGCTTAGATCTAACCAGGGGGCGAATCGGGGAGCTGTTTTTT. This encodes CASSLDLTRGRIGELFF.

Here the CDR3 reads CASSLTGGDGYTF. The CDR3 DNA is TGTGCCAGCAGCTTGACAGGGGGCGATGGCTACACCTTC. V is TRBV5-4 and J is TRBJ1-2; 9 positions match TRBD1. This CDR3 spans 13 amino acids. Germline V gene data show CDR1 as SGHNT and CDR2 as YYREEE (reference sequence). V shed 1 base and J 6 bases; nucleotides not matched to a gene: 1.

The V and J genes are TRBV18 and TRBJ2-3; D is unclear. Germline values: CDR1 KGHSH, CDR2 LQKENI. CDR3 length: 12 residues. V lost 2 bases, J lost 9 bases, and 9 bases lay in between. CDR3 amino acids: CASSPNSGTQYF. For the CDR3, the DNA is TGTGCCAGCTCACCAAATTCTGGCACGCAGTATTTT. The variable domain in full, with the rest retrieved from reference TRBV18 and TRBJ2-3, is NAGVMQNPRHLVRRRGQEARLRCSPMKGHSHVYWYRQLPEEGLKFMVYLQKENIIDESGMPKERFSAEFPKEGPSILRIQQVVRGDSAAYFCASSPNSGTQYFGPGTRLTVL.

The CDR3 here is CASSVGDTDTQYF. For the CDR3, the DNA is TGCGCCAGCAGTGTTGGAGACACAGATACGCAGTATTTT. V gene TRBV10-1 combines with J gene TRBJ2-3; no reliable D call. V was shortened by 4 bases and J by 2 bases, with 7 bases between the two germline ends. The CDR3 runs 13 residues. In germline, CDR1 is WNHNN, CDR2 SYGVQD (reference sequence).

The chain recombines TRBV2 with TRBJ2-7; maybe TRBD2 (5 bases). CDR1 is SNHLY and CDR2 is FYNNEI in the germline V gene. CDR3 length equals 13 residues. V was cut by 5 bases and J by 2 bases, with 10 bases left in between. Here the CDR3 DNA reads TGTGCCAGCAGTAACGGGGTAGCCTACGAGCAGTACTTC. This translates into CASSNGVAYEQYF.

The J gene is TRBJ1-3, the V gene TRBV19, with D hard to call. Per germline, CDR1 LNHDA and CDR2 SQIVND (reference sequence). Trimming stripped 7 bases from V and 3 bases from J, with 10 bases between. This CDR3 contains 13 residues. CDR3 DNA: TGTGCCAGTACCCGAGCGGTTGGAAACACCATATATTTT. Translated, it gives CASTRAVGNTIYF. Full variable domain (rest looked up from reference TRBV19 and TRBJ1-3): DGGITQSPKYLFRKEGQNVTLSCEQNLNHDAMYWYRQDPGQGLRLIYYSQIVNDFQKGDIAEGYSVSREKKESFPLTVTSAQKNPTAFYLCASTRAVGNTIYFGEGSWLTVV.

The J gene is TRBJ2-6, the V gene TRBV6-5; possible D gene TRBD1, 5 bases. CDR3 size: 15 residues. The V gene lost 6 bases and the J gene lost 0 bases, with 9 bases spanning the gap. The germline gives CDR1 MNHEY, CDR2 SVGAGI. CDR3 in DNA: TGTGCCAGCAGAACAGGTTCCTCTGGGGCCAACGTCCTGACTTTC. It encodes CASRTGSSGANVLTF.